This T cell receptor beta chain was recorded in a study of response to subunit inactivated influenza vaccine. Whole-study findings and limits: Each seasonal flu vaccination may recruit only limited new T cells, authors suggested.

This clonotype was recorded a few times. Its cognate antigen is unknown. V gave up 4 bases and J gave up 0 bases, with 12 bases separating them. The CDR3 runs to 14 residues. CDR1 is DFQATT and CDR2 is SNEGSKA in the germline V gene (reference sequence). Each CDR3 protein is one row after TCRdb ran MiXCR on the RT-PCR reads. The table records around 200,000 distinct CDR3 sequences, around 9% of them present only once. The genes are TRBV20-1 and TRBJ1-1, with TRBD1 as a possible D gene (6 bases). The specimen was non-naive T cells sorted from PBMCs, collected on the day of vaccination. This clonotype was sampled from a man over 45 who received an inactivated influenza vaccine. The CDR3 bases are TGCAGTGCTAAAACAGGGTCCATGAACACTGAAGCTTTCTTT. Encoded protein: CSAKTGSMNTEAFF.